This T cell receptor beta chain was documented in a study of T cells after yellow fever vaccination. Using its own MiXCR run on the 5' RACE reads, TCRdb lists one record per CDR3 protein. The sample contains some 600,000 distinct CDR3 sequences, about 17% of which appear only once. This clonotype has more than one count but fewer than ten. The CDR3 totals 16 residues. J lost 0 bases, V lost 3 bases, and 5 bases had no gene match. The sequences come from PBMCs, collected 4 to 6 days after the first yellow fever vaccination. The receptor's source is a man younger than 35 who received the YFV17D yellow fever vaccine. This rearrangement joins TRBV12-3 or TRBV12-4 to TRBJ1-1; 9 nucleotides align to TRBD1. CDR3 sequence reads: CASSLYRGLLNTEAFF. The CDR3 DNA reads TGTGCCAGCAGTTTGTACAGGGGGCTTCTGAACACTGAAGCTTTCTTT.